Listed below are T cell receptor beta chains from one sample, sequenced in a study of T-cell reconstitution after alpha-beta-depleted transplantation in children. MiXCR, run by TCRdb on the PCR reads, gives a single entry per CDR3 protein. This repertoire shows around 480,000 distinct CDR3 sequences, approximately 29% found once; its top ten account for 2% to 2.5%. Sequenced here: PBMCs from the stem cell graft donor, sampled from the stem cell graft. The receptors derive from a human donor who donated a stem cell graft to a child with aplastic anemia. Each CDR3 is given with its conserved first and last residue. D genes are given only for firm matches. Expanded clones get a size class; other rows say once, few or many, or leave the size out.

d_call: -
v_call: TRBV27
clone_size: few
j_call: TRBJ2-5
cdr3_aa: CASSPRPSRVQETQYF
cdr3_nt: TGTGCCAGCAGTCCCCGCCCGTCCAGGGTCCAAGAGACCCAGTACTTC

d_call: -
v_call: TRBV5-5
clone_size: few
j_call: TRBJ2-2
cdr3_aa: CASSFGDTGELFF
cdr3_nt: TGTGCCAGCAGCTTTGGGGACACCGGGGAGCTGTTTTTT

d_call: -
v_call: TRBV10-2
clone_size: -
j_call: TRBJ2-1
cdr3_aa: CASSEVGTYNEQFF
cdr3_nt: TGCGCCAGCAGTGAGGTAGGAACCTACAATGAGCAGTTCTTC

d_call: -
v_call: TRBV2
clone_size: -
j_call: TRBJ1-1
cdr3_aa: CASDPGINTEAFF
cdr3_nt: TGTGCCAGCGATCCAGGCATCAACACTGAAGCTTTCTTT

d_call: TRBD1
v_call: TRBV24-1
clone_size: few
j_call: TRBJ2-1
cdr3_aa: CATSDRQGFEQFF
cdr3_nt: TGTGCCACCAGTGATCGACAGGGTTTTGAGCAGTTCTTC

d_call: TRBD2
v_call: TRBV9
clone_size: few
j_call: TRBJ2-7
cdr3_aa: CASSATRQLAGVNEQYF
cdr3_nt: TGTGCCAGCAGCGCTACACGACAACTAGCGGGAGTGAACGAGCAGTACTTC

d_call: -
v_call: TRBV11-2
clone_size: few
j_call: TRBJ1-2
cdr3_aa: CASSSSSNYGYTF
cdr3_nt: TGTGCCAGCAGCTCCTCCTCAAACTATGGCTACACCTTC

d_call: -
v_call: TRBV29-1
clone_size: few
j_call: TRBJ2-5
cdr3_aa: CSGSRPKETQYF
cdr3_nt: TGCAGCGGGAGTCGACCCAAAGAGACCCAGTACTTC

d_call: -
v_call: TRBV6-5
clone_size: -
j_call: TRBJ1-3
cdr3_aa: CASSYSGGSGNTIYF
cdr3_nt: TGTGCCAGCAGTTACTCTGGGGGCTCTGGAAACACCATATATTTT

d_call: -
v_call: TRBV20-1
clone_size: few
j_call: TRBJ1-2
cdr3_aa: CSARDSPAGQSGYTF
cdr3_nt: TGCAGTGCTAGAGATAGTCCAGCTGGTCAGTCTGGCTACACCTTC

d_call: -
v_call: TRBV11-2
clone_size: -
j_call: TRBJ1-1
cdr3_aa: CASSLDRSPQAFF
cdr3_nt: TGTGCCAGCAGCTTAGACCGCTCGCCCCAAGCTTTCTTT

d_call: TRBD2
v_call: TRBV7-9
clone_size: -
j_call: TRBJ2-1
cdr3_aa: CASSQPTSGRDNEQFF
cdr3_nt: TGTGCCAGCAGCCAACCGACTAGCGGGAGGGACAATGAGCAGTTCTTC

d_call: -
v_call: TRBV5-6
clone_size: few
j_call: TRBJ2-5
cdr3_aa: CASSLEAALPRETQYF
cdr3_nt: TGTGCCAGCAGCTTGGAGGCAGCGCTACCGAGGGAGACCCAGTACTTC

d_call: -
v_call: TRBV7-2
clone_size: few
j_call: TRBJ2-1
cdr3_aa: CASSLRGPQNNEQFF
cdr3_nt: TGTGCCAGCAGCTTGCGGGGTCCACAAAACAATGAGCAGTTCTTC

d_call: -
v_call: TRBV6-2/TRBV6-3
clone_size: few
j_call: TRBJ1-2
cdr3_aa: CASSPDSIYGYTF
cdr3_nt: TGTGCCAGCAGCCCGGACTCGATCTATGGCTACACCTTC

d_call: -
v_call: TRBV4-1
clone_size: -
j_call: TRBJ2-2
cdr3_aa: CASSQVFTPWGTGELFF
cdr3_nt: TGCGCCAGCAGCCAAGTTTTTACACCGTGGGGCACCGGGGAGCTGTTTTTT

d_call: TRBD1
v_call: TRBV7-2
clone_size: few
j_call: TRBJ1-3
cdr3_aa: CASSLARTGGRDTIYF
cdr3_nt: TGTGCCAGCAGCTTAGCCCGGACAGGGGGAAGGGACACCATATATTTT

d_call: -
v_call: TRBV7-2
clone_size: many
j_call: TRBJ2-7
cdr3_aa: CASSLYRSEQYF
cdr3_nt: TGTGCCAGCAGCTTATACCGTTCTGAGCAGTACTTC

d_call: -
v_call: TRBV24-1
clone_size: -
j_call: TRBJ2-2
cdr3_aa: CATSQEVNTGELFF
cdr3_nt: TGTGCCACCTCCCAAGAGGTCAACACCGGGGAGCTGTTTTTT

d_call: TRBD2
v_call: TRBV20-1
clone_size: -
j_call: TRBJ2-1
cdr3_aa: CSANLAGAPNEQFF
cdr3_nt: TGCAGTGCGAACCTAGCGGGAGCTCCCAATGAGCAGTTCTTC

d_call: -
v_call: TRBV10-3
clone_size: -
j_call: TRBJ1-2
cdr3_aa: CAISEGAGRDYGYTF
cdr3_nt: TGTGCCATCAGTGAGGGGGCCGGGAGGGACTATGGCTACACCTTC

d_call: TRBD2
v_call: TRBV6-5
clone_size: -
j_call: TRBJ2-1
cdr3_aa: CASSYSETSGYNEQFF
cdr3_nt: TGTGCCAGCAGTTACTCGGAGACTAGCGGCTACAATGAGCAGTTCTTC

d_call: -
v_call: TRBV29-1
clone_size: few
j_call: TRBJ2-1
cdr3_aa: CSVEWQGRSEQFF
cdr3_nt: TGCAGCGTTGAATGGCAGGGCAGGAGTGAGCAGTTCTTC

d_call: -
v_call: TRBV14
clone_size: -
j_call: TRBJ2-2
cdr3_aa: CASSPGARWAGELFF
cdr3_nt: TGTGCCAGCAGCCCGGGGGCGAGGTGGGCCGGGGAGCTGTTTTTT

d_call: -
v_call: TRBV5-1
clone_size: -
j_call: TRBJ2-1
cdr3_aa: CASSLSTLEQFF
cdr3_nt: TGCGCCAGCAGCTTGAGTACACTAGAGCAGTTCTTC

d_call: TRBD2
v_call: TRBV12-3/TRBV12-4
clone_size: -
j_call: TRBJ2-3
cdr3_aa: CASSLALLAGGSTDTQYF
cdr3_nt: TGTGCCAGCAGTTTAGCCCTACTAGCGGGAGGGAGCACAGATACGCAGTATTTT